This TCR beta chain was identified in a study of shared clonotypes between healthy human individuals. Notes on the study in general: Clonotype sharing among donors, it was expected, would be affected by sequencing depth.

A word on this clone: Its antigen is not identified.

Profiled with immunoSEQ multiplex PCR; TCRdb holds only in-frame clones, not every one. The sample shows 1.5 million to 2.5 million clones, about 94% of them seen only once. Cells designated naive CD8 were CD45RO-negative and were positively selected for CCR7, with terminally differentiated effector memory CD45RA+ cells excluded. The CDR3 length is 14 residues. Germline V gene data show CDR1 as SQVTM and CDR2 as ANQGSEA. The junction had 4 bases not matched to a gene; V was cut back by 6 bases and J by 4 bases. V is TRBV29-1 and J is TRBJ2-6; TRBD1 agrees at 9 bases. The receptor was isolated from a man aged 18 to 35 in good health. The sample consisted of naive CD8+ T cells sorted from blood. CDR3 residues: CSVTGGAGANVLTF. The CDR3 nucleotides are TGCAGCGTCACAGGGGGCGCCGGGGCCAACGTCCTGACTTTC.